One and the same sample provided the 5 T cell receptor beta chains below, sequenced in a study of T cells in Graves' hyperthyroidism and ophthalmopathy. TCR beta CDR3 regions were amplified from RNA. First-round RT-PCR of the TCR CDR3 relied on the HTBI primer set. TCRdb independently ran MiXCR on the multiplex PCR reads; one entry per CDR3 protein. This table has nearly 600,000 distinct CDR3 sequences, around 14% appearing once. The sample consisted of blood. The source is a woman aged 18-29 years with Graves' ophthalmopathy.

The J gene is TRBJ2-7, the V gene TRBV29-1; D is uncertain. Trimming pared 7 bases from V and 9 bases from J, leaving 13 bases between. The CDR3 is 10 residues long. The germline V gene has CDR1 SQVTM and CDR2 ANQGSEA. DNA for the CDR3: TGCAGCGCCCGTCACGGCGGGCAGTACTTC. This encodes CSARHGGQYF.

Regarding this clonotype: This clone may be a read error of a much larger clone one base away. The CDR3 does not end in the conserved phenylalanine or tryptophan, so this is likely a read error. The CDR3 region is CASSLATGESSYNEQFS. CDR3 bases: TGTGCCAGCAGCTTAGCGACGGGGGAAAGCTCCTACAATGAGCAGTTCTCC. The V and J genes are TRBV7-2 and TRBJ2-1, with TRBD2 as a possible D gene (6 bases). The ends were cut back, 0 bases at V and 0 bases at J, with 12 bases in the middle. The CDR3 loop spans 17 amino acids. The V gene's germline CDR1 is SGHTA and CDR2 FQGNSA.

This clonotype has at least ten counts. CDR3 sequence reads: CASSPLVHEQYF. CDR3 DNA sequence: TGTGCCAGCAGCCCCCTGGTCCACGAGCAGTACTTC. J is TRBJ2-7 and V is TRBV7-2; D is ambiguous. CDR1 and CDR2 from the germline V gene are SGHTA and FQGNSA. V was cut by 5 bases and J by 5 bases, with 10 bases left in between. CDR3 length: 12 amino acids.

This sequence joins TRBV12-3 or TRBV12-4 and TRBJ1-2; TRBD1 aligns across 8 bases. CDR3 length: 13 residues. V trimming: 3 bases; J trimming: 6 bases; junction bases outside the gene matches: 3. DNA for the CDR3: TGTGCCAGCAGTTTTAACAGGGGGAATGGCTACACCTTC. The encoded protein is CASSFNRGNGYTF.

This clonotype was seen ten or more times. The chain is built from TRBV18 and TRBJ2-7, with D possibly being TRBD2 (7 bases). This CDR3 spans 15 amino acids. Germline CDR1 KGHSH, CDR2 LQKENI. The germline V and J ends were trimmed by 3 bases and 2 bases, with 14 bases remaining between them. DNA for the CDR3: TGTGCCAGCTCACCTCCAGGGAGGGGGACCTACGAGCAGTACTTC. Translation gives CASSPPGRGTYEQYF.